This T cell receptor beta chain was captured by sequencing in a study of cytomegalovirus exposure and HLA in healthy donors. Study-level findings and limits: Subsequent analysis found a tendency for first-cohort TCR clusters to co-occur within the 120 validation repertoires.

Profiled with immunoSEQ multiplex PCR; TCRdb holds only in-frame clones, not every one. This sample yields about 160,000 clones, of which around 96% are seen a single time; about 0.89% belongs to the top ten. To note about this clone: Its antigen is not identified.

These donors were members of the roughly 120-subject validation cohort, a group separate from the approximately 670-subject first cohort. Sequences were obtained from PBMCs. This TCR was recovered from a woman aged 18 to 35 in good health and CMV-seronegative.

This CDR3 is CASSLWGTGQGSEKLFF. The CDR3 region has the DNA TGCGCCAGCAGCTTGTGGGGAACCGGACAGGGAAGTGAAAAACTGTTTTTT. V and J are TRBV5-1 and TRBJ1-4; 8 bases map to TRBD1. The V and J ends lost 1 base and 7 bases, in that order; junction bases with no gene match: 12. CDR1 is SGHRS, CDR2 YFSETQ, per germline. CDR3 size: 17 residues. Supplemented by reference TRBV5-1 and TRBJ1-4, the full variable domain reads KAGVTQTPRYLIKTRGQQVTLSCSPISGHRSVSWYQQTPGQGLQFLFEYFSETQRNKGNFPGRFSGRQFSNSRSEMNVSTLELGDSALYLCASSLWGTGQGSEKLFFGSGTQLSVL.